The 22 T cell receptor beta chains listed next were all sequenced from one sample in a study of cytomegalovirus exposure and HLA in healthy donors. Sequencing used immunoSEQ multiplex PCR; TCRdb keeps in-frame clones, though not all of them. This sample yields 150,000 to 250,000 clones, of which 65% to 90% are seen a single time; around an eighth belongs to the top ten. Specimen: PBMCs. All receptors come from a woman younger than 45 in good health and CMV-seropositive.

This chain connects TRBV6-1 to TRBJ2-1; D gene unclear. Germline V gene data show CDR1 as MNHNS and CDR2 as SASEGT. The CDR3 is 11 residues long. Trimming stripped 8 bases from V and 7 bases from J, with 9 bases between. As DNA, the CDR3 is TGTGCCAGCTGTGTTTCAAATGAGCAGTTCTTC. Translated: CASCVSNEQFF.

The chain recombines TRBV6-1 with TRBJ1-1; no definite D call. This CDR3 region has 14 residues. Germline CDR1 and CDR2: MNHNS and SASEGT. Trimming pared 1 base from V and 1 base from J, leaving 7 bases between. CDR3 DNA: TGTGCCAGCAGTGAAGGGGCCGGGAACACTGAAGCTTTCTTT. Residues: CASSEGAGNTEAFF.

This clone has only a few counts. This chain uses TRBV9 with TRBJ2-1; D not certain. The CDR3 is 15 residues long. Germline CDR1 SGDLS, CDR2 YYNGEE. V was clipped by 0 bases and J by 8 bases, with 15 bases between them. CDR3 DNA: TGTGCCAGCAGCGTAGCGGTGGGTGCCCGGGATGAGCAGTTCTTC. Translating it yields CASSVAVGARDEQFF.

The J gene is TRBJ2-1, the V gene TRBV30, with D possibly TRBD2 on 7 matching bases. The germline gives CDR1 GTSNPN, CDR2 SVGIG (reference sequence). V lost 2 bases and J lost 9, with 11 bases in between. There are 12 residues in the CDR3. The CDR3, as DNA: TGTGCCTGGAGTCTAGGGGGGGGTGAGCAGTTCTTC. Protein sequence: CAWSLGGGEQFF.

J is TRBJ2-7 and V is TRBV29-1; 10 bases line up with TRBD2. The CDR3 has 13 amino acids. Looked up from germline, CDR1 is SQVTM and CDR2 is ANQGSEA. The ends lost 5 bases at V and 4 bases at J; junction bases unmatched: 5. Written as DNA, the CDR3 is TGCAGCGTTACCGGACTAGCGGAATACGAGCAGTACTTC. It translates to CSVTGLAEYEQYF.

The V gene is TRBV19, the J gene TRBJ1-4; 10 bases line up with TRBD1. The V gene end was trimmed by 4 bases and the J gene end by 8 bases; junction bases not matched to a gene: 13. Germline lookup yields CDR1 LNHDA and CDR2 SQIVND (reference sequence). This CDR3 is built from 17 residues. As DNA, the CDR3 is TGTGCCAGTAGTACTTCCCGGGACAGGGGCCGGGGCGAAAAACTGTTTTTT. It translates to CASSTSRDRGRGEKLFF.

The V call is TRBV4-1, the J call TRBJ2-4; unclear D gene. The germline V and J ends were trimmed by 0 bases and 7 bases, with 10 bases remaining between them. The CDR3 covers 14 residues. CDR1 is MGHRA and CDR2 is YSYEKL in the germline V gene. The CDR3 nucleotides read TGCGCCAGCAGCCAAGAGACTGGTACTAACATTCAGTACTTC. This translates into CASSQETGTNIQYF.

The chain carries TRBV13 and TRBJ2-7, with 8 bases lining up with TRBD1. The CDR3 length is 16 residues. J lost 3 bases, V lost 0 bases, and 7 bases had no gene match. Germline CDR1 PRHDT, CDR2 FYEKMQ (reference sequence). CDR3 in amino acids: CASSLGVTGGIYEQYF. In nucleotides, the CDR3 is TGTGCCAGCAGCTTAGGCGTAACAGGGGGTATCTACGAGCAGTACTTC.

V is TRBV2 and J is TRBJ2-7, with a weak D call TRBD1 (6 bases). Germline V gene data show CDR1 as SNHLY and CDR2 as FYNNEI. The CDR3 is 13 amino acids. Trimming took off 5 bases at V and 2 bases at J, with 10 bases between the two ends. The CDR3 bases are TGTGCCAGCAGTCGACAGGATACCTACGAGCAGTACTTC. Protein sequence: CASSRQDTYEQYF.

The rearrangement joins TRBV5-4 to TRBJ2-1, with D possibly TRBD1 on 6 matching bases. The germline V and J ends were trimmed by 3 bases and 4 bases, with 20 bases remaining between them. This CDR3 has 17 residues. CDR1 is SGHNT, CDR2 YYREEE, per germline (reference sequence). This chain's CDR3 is CASSSEPGQPPYNEQFF. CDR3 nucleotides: TGTGCCAGCAGCTCTGAACCGGGACAACCACCATACAATGAGCAGTTCTTC.

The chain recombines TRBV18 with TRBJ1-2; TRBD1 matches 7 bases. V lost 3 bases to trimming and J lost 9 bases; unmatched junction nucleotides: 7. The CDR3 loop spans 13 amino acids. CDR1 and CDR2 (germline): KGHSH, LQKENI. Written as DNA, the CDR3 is TGTGCCAGCTCACCTCGACAGGGCGAGAGCTACACCTTC. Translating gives CASSPRQGESYTF. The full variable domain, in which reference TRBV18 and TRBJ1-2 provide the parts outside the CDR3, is NAGVMQNPRHLVRRRGQEARLRCSPMKGHSHVYWYRQLPEEGLKFMVYLQKENIIDESGMPKERFSAEFPKEGPSILRIQQVVRGDSAAYFCASSPRQGESYTFGSGTRLTVV.

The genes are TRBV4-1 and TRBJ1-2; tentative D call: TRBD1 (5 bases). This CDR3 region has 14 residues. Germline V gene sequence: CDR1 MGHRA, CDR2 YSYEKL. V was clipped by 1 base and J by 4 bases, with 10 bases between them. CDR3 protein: CASSQGGAIYGYTF. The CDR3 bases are TGCGCCAGCAGCCAAGGTGGGGCTATCTATGGCTACACCTTC.

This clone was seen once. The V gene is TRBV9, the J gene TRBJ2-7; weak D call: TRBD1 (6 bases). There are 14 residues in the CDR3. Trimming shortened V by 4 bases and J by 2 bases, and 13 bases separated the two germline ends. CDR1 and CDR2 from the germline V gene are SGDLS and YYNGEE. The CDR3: CASSPAAGAYEQYF. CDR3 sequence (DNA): TGTGCCAGCAGCCCCGCGGCAGGGGCCTACGAGCAGTACTTC.

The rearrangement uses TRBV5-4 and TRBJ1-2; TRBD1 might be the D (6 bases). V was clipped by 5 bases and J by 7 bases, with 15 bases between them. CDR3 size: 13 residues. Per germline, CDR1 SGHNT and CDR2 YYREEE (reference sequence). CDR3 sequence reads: CASSLTGTGGYTF. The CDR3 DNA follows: TGTGCCAGCAGTCTTACAGGGACGGGTGGCTACACCTTC.

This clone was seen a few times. CDR3 region: CATSKDRVGYGYTF. CDR3 DNA sequence: TGTGCCACCAGCAAAGACAGGGTCGGCTATGGCTACACCTTC. The chain employs TRBV15 and TRBJ1-2; TRBD1 aligns across 7 bases. With 4 bases clipped from V and 4 bases from J, the junction kept 6 bases outside the gene matches. The CDR3 consists of 14 residues. From germline, CDR1 is LNHNV and CDR2 YYDKDF (reference sequence).

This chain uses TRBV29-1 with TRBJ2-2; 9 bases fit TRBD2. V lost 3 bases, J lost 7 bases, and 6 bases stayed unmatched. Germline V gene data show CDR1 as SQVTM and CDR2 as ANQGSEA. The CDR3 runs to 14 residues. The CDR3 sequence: CSVDPGTSLGELFF. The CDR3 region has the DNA TGCAGCGTTGACCCAGGGACTAGCCTCGGGGAGCTGTTTTTT.

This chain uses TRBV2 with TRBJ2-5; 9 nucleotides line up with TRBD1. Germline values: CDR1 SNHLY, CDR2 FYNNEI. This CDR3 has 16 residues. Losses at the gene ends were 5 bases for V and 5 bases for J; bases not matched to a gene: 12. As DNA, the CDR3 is TGTGCCAGCAGTCCAAGTCCCGGGACAGGGCCCGAGACCCAGTACTTC. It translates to CASSPSPGTGPETQYF. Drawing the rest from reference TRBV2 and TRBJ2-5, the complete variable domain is EPEVTQTPSHQVTQMGQEVILRCVPISNHLYFYWYRQILGQKVEFLVSFYNNEISEKSEIFDDQFSVERPDGSNFTLKIRSTKLEDSAMYFCASSPSPGTGPETQYFGPGTRLLVL.

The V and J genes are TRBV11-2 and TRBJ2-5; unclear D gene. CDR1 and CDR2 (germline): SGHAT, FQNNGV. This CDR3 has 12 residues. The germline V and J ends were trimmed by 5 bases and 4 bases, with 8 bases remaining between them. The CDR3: CASSLPGETQYF. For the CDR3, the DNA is TGTGCCAGCAGCCTCCCCGGAGAGACCCAGTACTTC.

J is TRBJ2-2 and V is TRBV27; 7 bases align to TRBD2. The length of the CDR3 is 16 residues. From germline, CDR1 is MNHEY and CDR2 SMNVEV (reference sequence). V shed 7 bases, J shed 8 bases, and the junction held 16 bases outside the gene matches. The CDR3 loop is CASTTPGPSGNGELFF. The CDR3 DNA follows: TGTGCCAGCACTACCCCCGGGCCTAGCGGTAATGGGGAGCTGTTTTTT.

CDR3: CASSLSRDRVDNEQFF. CDR3 nucleotides: TGTGCCAGCAGCTTAAGCCGGGACAGGGTCGACAATGAGCAGTTCTTC. V and J are TRBV11-3 and TRBJ2-1, with 9 nucleotides matching TRBD1. This CDR3 spans 16 amino acids. J gave up 5 bases and V 2 bases, and 7 bases lay outside the gene matches. Germline values: CDR1 SGHNT, CDR2 YENEEA.

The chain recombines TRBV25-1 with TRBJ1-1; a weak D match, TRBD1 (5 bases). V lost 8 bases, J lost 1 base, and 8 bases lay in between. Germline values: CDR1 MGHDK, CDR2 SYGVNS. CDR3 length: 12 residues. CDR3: CASFTGNTEAFF. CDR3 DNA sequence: TGTGCCAGCTTCACAGGGAACACTGAAGCTTTCTTT.

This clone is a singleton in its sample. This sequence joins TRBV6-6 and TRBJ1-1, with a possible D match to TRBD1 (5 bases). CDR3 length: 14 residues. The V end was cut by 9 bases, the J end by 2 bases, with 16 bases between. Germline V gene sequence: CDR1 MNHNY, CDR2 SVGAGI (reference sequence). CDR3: CASYPRGTNTEAFF. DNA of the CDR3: TGTGCCAGTTACCCCCGGGGGACTAACACTGAAGCTTTCTTT.